This T cell receptor (delta chain) came from a study of delta chain sequences of gamma delta T cells (dated by TCRdb to about 2017). The V end loses 0 bases and the J end loses 5 bases, and a stretch of 10 bases separates them. CDR1 GEAIGNYY and CDR2 EKD were looked up in the germline V gene. From cysteine to phenylalanine, the CDR3 is 16 amino acids long. The read is trimmed to its CDR3 DNA, 48 bases read in frame from base 1. Receptor libraries were prepared by 5' RACE. Sequencing instrument: Illumina MiSeq. TCRdb called clones from the public reads with CATT, and repeated DNA sequences were later combined into one row. This sample lists fewer than 2,500 delta-chain clones; over 25% were detected once. Approximately 16% of the sample belongs to the ten largest clones. As a fraction of the sample, this clone is medium-sized (0.01 to 0.1%). Its antigen is not yet known. There are no base qualities to consult, and no much larger clone falls within one base.

Material for sequencing was either unsorted cells or a sorted T cell fraction (not recorded which). The sequence is built from TRDV2 and TRDJ3; a weak D assignment points to TRDD3 (6 bases agree). This sequence originates from a human donor in good health. In nucleotide form, the sequence is TGTGCCTGTGACACCGCCTGGGGTAGGGACACCCGACAGATGTTTTTC. It translates as CACDTAWGRDTRQMFF.